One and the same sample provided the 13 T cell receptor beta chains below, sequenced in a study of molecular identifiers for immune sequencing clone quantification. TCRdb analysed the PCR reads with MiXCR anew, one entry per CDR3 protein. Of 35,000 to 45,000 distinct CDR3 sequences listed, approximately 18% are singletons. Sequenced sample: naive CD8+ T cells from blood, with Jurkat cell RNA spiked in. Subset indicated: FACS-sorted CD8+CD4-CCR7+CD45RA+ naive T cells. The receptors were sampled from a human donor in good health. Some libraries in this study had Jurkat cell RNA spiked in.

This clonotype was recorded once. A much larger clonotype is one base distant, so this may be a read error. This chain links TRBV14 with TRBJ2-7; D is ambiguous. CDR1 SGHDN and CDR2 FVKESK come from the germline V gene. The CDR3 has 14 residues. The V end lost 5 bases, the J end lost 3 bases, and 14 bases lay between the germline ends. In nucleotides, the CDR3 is TGTGCCAGCAGCTCCGATCGACCGAACTACGAGCAGTACTTC. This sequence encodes CASSSDRPNYEQYF.

DNA for the CDR3: TGTGCCAGCAGTTCAACAGGGTCGGGCGAGCAGTACTTC. Translated: CASSSTGSGEQYF. The V call is TRBV12-3 or TRBV12-4, the J call TRBJ2-7; perhaps TRBD1 as D (6 bases). V was clipped by 4 bases and J by 6 bases, with 13 bases between them. The CDR3 loop spans 13 amino acids.

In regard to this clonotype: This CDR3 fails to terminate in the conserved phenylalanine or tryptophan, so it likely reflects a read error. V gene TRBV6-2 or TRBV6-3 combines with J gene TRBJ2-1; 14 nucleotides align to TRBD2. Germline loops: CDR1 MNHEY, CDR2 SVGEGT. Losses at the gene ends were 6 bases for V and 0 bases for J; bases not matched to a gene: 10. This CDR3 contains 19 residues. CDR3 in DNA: TGTGCCAGCAGGGGACTAGCGGGAGCCCCCCAGAGCTCCTACAATGAGCAGTTCTCC. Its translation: CASRGLAGAPQSSYNEQFS.

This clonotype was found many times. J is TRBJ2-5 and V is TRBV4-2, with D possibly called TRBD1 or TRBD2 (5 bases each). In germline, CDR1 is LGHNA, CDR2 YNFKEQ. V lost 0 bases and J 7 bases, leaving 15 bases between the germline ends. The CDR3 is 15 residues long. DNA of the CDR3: TGTGCCAGCAGCCAAGATTGGAGTCCGAGGGGGACCCAGTACTTC. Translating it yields CASSQDWSPRGTQYF.

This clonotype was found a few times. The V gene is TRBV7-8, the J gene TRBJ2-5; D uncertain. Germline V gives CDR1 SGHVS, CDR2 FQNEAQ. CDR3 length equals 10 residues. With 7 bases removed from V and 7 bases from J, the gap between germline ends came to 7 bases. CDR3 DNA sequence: TGTGCCAGCAAGGGCGGGACCCAGTACTTC. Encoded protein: CASKGGTQYF.

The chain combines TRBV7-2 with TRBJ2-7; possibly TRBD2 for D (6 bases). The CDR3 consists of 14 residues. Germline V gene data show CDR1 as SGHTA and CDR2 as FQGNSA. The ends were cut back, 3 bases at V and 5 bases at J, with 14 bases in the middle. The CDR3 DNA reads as TGTGCCAGCAGCTTTGGACTACCCGGCCACGAGCAGTACTTC. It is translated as CASSFGLPGHEQYF.

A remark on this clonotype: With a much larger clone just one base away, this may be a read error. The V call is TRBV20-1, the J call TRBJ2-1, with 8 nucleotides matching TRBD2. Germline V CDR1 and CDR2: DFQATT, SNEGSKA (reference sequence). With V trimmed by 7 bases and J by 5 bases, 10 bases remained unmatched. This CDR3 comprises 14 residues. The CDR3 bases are TGCAGTGATATCCCGGGACTAGTCCACAATGAGCAGTTCTTC. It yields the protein CSDIPGLVHNEQFF.

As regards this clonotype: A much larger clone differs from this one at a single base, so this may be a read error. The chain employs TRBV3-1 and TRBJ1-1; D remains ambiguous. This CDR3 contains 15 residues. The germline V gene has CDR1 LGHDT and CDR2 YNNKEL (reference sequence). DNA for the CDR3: TGTACCAGCAGCCAAGTGGGTCCCGGGAGGACTGAAGCTTTCTTT. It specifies CTSSQVGPGRTEAFF. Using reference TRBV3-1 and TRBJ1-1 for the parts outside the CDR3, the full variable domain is DTAVSQTPKYLVTQMGNDKSIKCEQNLGHDTMYWYKQDSKKFLKIMFSYNNKELIINETVPNRFSPKSPDKAHLNLHINSLELGDSAVYFCTSSQVGPGRTEAFFGQGTRLTVV.

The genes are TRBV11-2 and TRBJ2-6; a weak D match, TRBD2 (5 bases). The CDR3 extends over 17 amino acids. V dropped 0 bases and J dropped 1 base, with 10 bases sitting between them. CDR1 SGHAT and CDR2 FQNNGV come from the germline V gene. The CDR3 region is CASSLDGEYSGANVLTF. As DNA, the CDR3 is TGTGCCAGCAGCTTAGATGGGGAGTATTCTGGGGCCAACGTCCTGACTTTC. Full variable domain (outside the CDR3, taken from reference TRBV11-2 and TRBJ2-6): EAGVAQSPRYKIIEKRQSVAFWCNPISGHATLYWYQQILGQGPKLLIQFQNNGVVDDSQLPKDRFSAERLKGVDSTLKIQPAKLEDSAVYLCASSLDGEYSGANVLTFGAGSRLTVL.

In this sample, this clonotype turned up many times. The CDR3 DNA reads TGTGCCATCAGGGAGGGCATGACGGCGGAACCTTACAATGAGCAGTTCTTC. This codes for CAIREGMTAEPYNEQFF. The chain uses TRBV10-3 and TRBJ2-1, with D maybe TRBD2 (6 bases). Germline V CDR1 and CDR2: ENHRY, SYGVKD. V lost 6 bases to trimming and J lost 4 bases, with 22 bases between them. The CDR3 has 17 residues.

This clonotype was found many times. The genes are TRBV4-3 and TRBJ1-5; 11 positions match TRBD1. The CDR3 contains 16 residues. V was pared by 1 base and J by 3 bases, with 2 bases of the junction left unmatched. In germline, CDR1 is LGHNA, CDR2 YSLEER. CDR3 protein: CASSQGTGGINQPQHF. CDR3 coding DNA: TGCGCCAGCAGCCAAGGGACAGGGGGCATCAATCAGCCCCAGCATTTT.

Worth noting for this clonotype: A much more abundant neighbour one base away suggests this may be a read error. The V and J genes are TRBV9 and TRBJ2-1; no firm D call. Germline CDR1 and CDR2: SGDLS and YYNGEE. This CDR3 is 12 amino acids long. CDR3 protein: CTSSVVLNEQFF. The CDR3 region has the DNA TGTACCAGCAGCGTAGTCCTGAATGAGCAGTTCTTC.

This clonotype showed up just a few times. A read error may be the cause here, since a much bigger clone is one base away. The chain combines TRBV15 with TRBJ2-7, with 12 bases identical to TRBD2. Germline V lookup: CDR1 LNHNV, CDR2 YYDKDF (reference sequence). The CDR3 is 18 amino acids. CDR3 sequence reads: CVTSRDLAGGPDPYEQYF. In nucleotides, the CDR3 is TGTGTCACCAGCAGAGATCTAGCGGGAGGGCCGGATCCCTACGAGCAGTACTTC.